These 16 T cell receptor beta chains came from one sample sequenced in a study of T-cell reconstitution after alpha-beta-depleted transplantation in children. Unique molecular identifiers tagged the TCRbeta library. TCRdb re-derived calls from the PCR reads in MiXCR, one entry per CDR3 protein. This table holds approximately 300,000 distinct CDR3 sequences, 10% found once. The material was PBMCs, obtained before TCRalphabeta/CD19-depleted stem cell transplant. These receptors were collected from a boy under two years old with acute myeloid leukemia, due to receive a stem cell transplant.

This clonotype was detected ten times or more. The chain is built from TRBV28 and TRBJ2-7; no definite D call. This CDR3 spans 12 amino acids. The V end lost 0 bases, the J end lost 4 bases, and 4 bases lay between the germline ends. CDR1 is MDHEN, CDR2 SYDVKM, per germline. CDR3: CASSLWGYEQYF. DNA for the CDR3: TGTGCCAGCAGTTTATGGGGGTACGAGCAGTACTTC.

This clonotype was seen ten or more times. This chain joins TRBV11-2 and TRBJ2-7; 8 nucleotides line up with TRBD1. The germline V gene encodes CDR1 SGHAT and CDR2 FQNNGV. The CDR3 totals 17 residues. V trimming: 0 bases; J trimming: 4 bases; junction bases outside the gene matches: 11. CDR3 sequence reads: CASSLDQGQAIKYEQYF. Here the CDR3 DNA reads TGTGCCAGCAGCTTAGATCAGGGACAGGCAATAAAATACGAGCAGTACTTC.

This clonotype was seen many times. The CDR3 is CASSSDRGYRETQYF. Written as DNA, the CDR3 is TGCGCCAGCAGCAGCGACAGGGGGTATAGGGAGACCCAGTACTTC. The chain recombines TRBV5-1 with TRBJ2-5; 9 positions agree with TRBD1. The V gene's germline CDR1 is SGHRS and CDR2 YFSETQ. The CDR3 contains 15 residues. V lost 4 bases, J lost 5 bases, and 9 bases stayed unmatched.

This clonotype was seen repeatedly, ten times or more. J is TRBJ2-3 and V is TRBV20-1; 9 bases are a match to TRBD1. This CDR3 comprises 16 residues. V was pared by 4 bases and J by 2 bases, with 10 bases of the junction left unmatched. Per the germline V gene, CDR1 is DFQATT and CDR2 is SNEGSKA (reference sequence). DNA of the CDR3: TGCAGTGCTACACCTTCCGGGACAGGGCCCACAGATACGCAGTATTTT. Amino acids: CSATPSGTGPTDTQYF.

This clonotype has ten or more counts. The rearrangement uses TRBV25-1 and TRBJ2-3; 10 positions agree with TRBD2. The germline gives CDR1 MGHDK, CDR2 SYGVNS. This CDR3 is built from 16 residues. The junction had 9 bases not matched to a gene; V was cut back by 5 bases and J by 4 bases. CDR3 in amino acids: CASSWGLALGADTQYF. DNA of the CDR3: TGTGCCAGCAGTTGGGGACTAGCGCTGGGGGCAGATACGCAGTATTTT.

This clonotype was observed at least ten times. The V call is TRBV12-3 or TRBV12-4, the J call TRBJ2-5, with 9 bases lining up with TRBD2. The J segment lost 1 base and the V segment lost 6 bases, leaving 6 bases of the junction unmatched. CDR3 size: 15 residues. CDR3 protein: CASRVAGVTQETQYF. CDR3 in DNA: TGTGCCAGCAGGGTAGCGGGGGTCACCCAAGAGACCCAGTACTTC.

This chain uses TRBV7-2 with TRBJ2-7, with 11 bases matching TRBD2. Germline V CDR1 and CDR2: SGHTA, FQGNSA. The CDR3 sequence is 15 residues long. The V segment lost 2 bases and the J segment 4 bases; nucleotides outside the gene matches: 4. The CDR3 nucleotides read TGTGCCAGCAGCTTATCTAGCGGGAGGCAGTACGAGCAGTACTTC. Protein sequence: CASSLSSGRQYEQYF. Full variable domain (remainder filled in from reference TRBV7-2 and TRBJ2-7): GAGVSQSPSNKVTEKGKDVELRCDPISGHTALYWYRQSLGQGLEFLIYFQGNSAPDKSGLPSDRFSAERTGGSVSTLTIQRTQQEDSAVYLCASSLSSGRQYEQYFGPGTRLTVT.

This chain connects TRBV5-1 to TRBJ2-7; the match to TRBD1 covers 8 bases. The CDR3 covers 14 residues. Germline V gene lookup returns CDR1 SGHRS and CDR2 YFSETQ. J gave up 2 bases and V 3 bases, and 4 bases lay outside the gene matches. In DNA, the CDR3 is TGCGCCAGCAGCTACGGACAGGGACCCTACGAGCAGTACTTC. Its protein is CASSYGQGPYEQYF.

In regard to this clonotype: A much more abundant neighbour one base away suggests this may be a read error. The chain couples TRBV14 to TRBJ1-3; the D gene is possibly TRBD1 (6 bases). The CDR3 spans 16 residues. Trimming pared 6 bases from V and 2 bases from J, leaving 17 bases between. CDR1 is SGHDN and CDR2 is FVKESK in the germline V gene. In DNA form, the CDR3 reads TGTGCCAGCAGGCACACCTCCGGGACAACTGGAAACACCATATATTTT. Its translation: CASRHTSGTTGNTIYF.

This clonotype was seen a few times. This chain connects TRBV7-9 to TRBJ2-7, with 8 positions matching TRBD1. The V segment lost 3 bases and the J segment 4 bases; nucleotides outside the gene matches: 8. Germline assignment: CDR1 SEHNR and CDR2 FQNEAQ (reference sequence). This CDR3 region has 15 residues. The CDR3 nucleotides read TGTGCCAGCAGCTTCCGGGACAGGCCGGTATACGAGCAGTACTTC. This translates into CASSFRDRPVYEQYF.

This clonotype has a count of ten or more. The rearrangement joins TRBV10-3 to TRBJ2-7; TRBD2 agrees at 12 bases. The CDR3 has 16 residues. The J segment lost 1 base and the V segment lost 2 bases, leaving 3 bases of the junction unmatched. Germline V gene sequence: CDR1 ENHRY, CDR2 SYGVKD. CDR3 nucleotide sequence: TGTGCCATCAGTGAGCCCGGACTAGCGGGATCCTACGAGCAGTACTTC. Encoded protein: CAISEPGLAGSYEQYF.

This clonotype was seen at least ten times. The gene calls are TRBV3-1 and TRBJ2-7; D is unresolved. Trimming removed 3 bases at V and 0 bases at J, with 3 bases between. CDR1 is LGHDT and CDR2 is YNNKEL in the germline V gene (reference sequence). There are 12 residues in the CDR3. CDR3 protein: CASSHASYEQYF. The DNA of the CDR3 is TGTGCCAGCAGCCACGCCTCCTACGAGCAGTACTTC.

This clonotype showed up many times. CDR3 in DNA: TGTGCCAGCAGCTTAGGGGTAGCGGGAGCCACAGATACGCAGTATTTT. It encodes CASSLGVAGATDTQYF. The rearrangement joins TRBV7-9 to TRBJ2-3, with 9 bases lining up with TRBD2. Germline V gene lookup returns CDR1 SEHNR and CDR2 FQNEAQ (reference sequence). The CDR3 loop spans 16 amino acids. With V trimmed by 1 base and J by 2 bases, 4 bases remained unmatched.

This clonotype showed up many times. V usage is TRBV5-1 and J usage is TRBJ2-3; D is unclear. The V gene lost 0 bases and the J gene lost 2 bases, with 7 bases spanning the gap. This CDR3 is built from 14 residues. The germline gives CDR1 SGHRS, CDR2 YFSETQ. CDR3 in amino acids: CASSLAVLTDTQYF. CDR3 bases: TGCGCCAGCAGCTTGGCCGTCCTCACAGATACGCAGTATTTT.

This clonotype showed up many times. The chain is built from TRBV12-3 or TRBV12-4 and TRBJ2-7, with D unclear. The CDR3 has 12 residues. V was cut by 3 bases and J by 5 bases, with 8 bases left in between. The CDR3 DNA is TGTGCCAGCAGTTTTTACAGCAACGAGCAGTACTTC. It translates to CASSFYSNEQYF.

Concerning this clonotype: At one end the junction does not follow the germline gene, possibly because of a read error. V gene TRBV3-1 combines with J gene TRBJ2-1, with D perhaps matching TRBD1 (5 bases). This CDR3 region has 18 residues. CDR1 and CDR2 (germline): LGHDT, YNNKEL (reference sequence). The CDR3 nucleotides read TGTGCCACCAGCCAAGAAATTCTGGGGCCCCAGGCCTACAATGAGCAGTTCTTC. Protein product: CATSQEILGPQAYNEQFF.